The clone carrying this T cell receptor beta chain was detected a few times. Its antigen is unidentified. The germline V gene has CDR1 SGHNT and CDR2 YENEEA. Deletions cut 4 bases from V and 3 bases from J, with 9 bases between. The CDR3 contains 13 residues. From RNA transcripts, TCR beta CDR3 regions were amplified. During a first-round RT-PCR of the TCR CDR3, the HTBI primer set was used. Using its own MiXCR run on the multiplex PCR reads, TCRdb lists one record per CDR3 protein. The sample yields 400,000 to 550,000 distinct CDR3 sequences, approximately 14% seen once. The entry originates in a study of T cells in Graves' hyperthyroidism and ophthalmopathy. Among the patients, aged 18 to 65, hyperthyroidism was newly diagnosed and had lasted under 2 months. Thyroid ultrasound, orbital computed tomography, clinical symptoms, and serum thyroxine and TRAb underpinned diagnoses. Broader study findings: For ophthalmopathy, model prediction preceded onset by a median 6.5 months. Stable hyperthyroidism was separated from ophthalmopathy by a model based on 13 V-J features.

Source material: blood. The chain employs TRBV11-3 and TRBJ1-1, with D hard to call. The TCR comes from a woman aged 18 to 35 with Graves' hyperthyroidism. The CDR3 DNA reads TGTGCCAGCAGCTGGAGACTAGACACTGAAGCTTTCTTT. This codes for CASSWRLDTEAFF. Looking up the rest from reference TRBV11-3 and TRBJ1-1 gives the full variable domain: EAGVVQSPRYKIIEKKQPVAFWCNPISGHNTLYWYLQNLGQGPELLIRYENEEAVDDSQLPKDRFSAERLKGVDSTLKIQPAELGDSAVYLCASSWRLDTEAFFGQGTRLTVV.